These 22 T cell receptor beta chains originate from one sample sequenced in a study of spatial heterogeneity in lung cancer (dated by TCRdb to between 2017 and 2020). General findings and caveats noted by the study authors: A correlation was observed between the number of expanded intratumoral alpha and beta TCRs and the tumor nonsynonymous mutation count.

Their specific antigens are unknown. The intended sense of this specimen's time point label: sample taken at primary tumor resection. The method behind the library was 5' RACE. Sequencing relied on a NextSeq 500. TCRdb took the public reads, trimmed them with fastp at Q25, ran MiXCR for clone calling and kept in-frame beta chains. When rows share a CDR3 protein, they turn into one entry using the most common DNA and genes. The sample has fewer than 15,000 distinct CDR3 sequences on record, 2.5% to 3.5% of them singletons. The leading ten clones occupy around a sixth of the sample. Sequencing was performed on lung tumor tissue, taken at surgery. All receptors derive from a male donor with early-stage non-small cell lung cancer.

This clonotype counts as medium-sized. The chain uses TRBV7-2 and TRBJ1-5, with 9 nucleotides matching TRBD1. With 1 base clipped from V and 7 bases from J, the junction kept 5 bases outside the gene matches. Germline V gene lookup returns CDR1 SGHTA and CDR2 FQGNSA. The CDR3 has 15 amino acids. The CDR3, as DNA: TGTGCCAGCAGCTTAGGCACAGGGGGCGTGCAGCCCCAGCATTTT. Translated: CASSLGTGGVQPQHF.

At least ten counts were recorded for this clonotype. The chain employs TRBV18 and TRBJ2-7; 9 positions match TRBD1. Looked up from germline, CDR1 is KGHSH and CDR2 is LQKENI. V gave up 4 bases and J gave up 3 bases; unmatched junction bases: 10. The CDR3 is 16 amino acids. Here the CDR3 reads CASSLARDRALYEQYF. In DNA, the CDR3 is TGTGCCAGCTCACTAGCCCGGGACAGGGCTCTCTACGAGCAGTACTTC.

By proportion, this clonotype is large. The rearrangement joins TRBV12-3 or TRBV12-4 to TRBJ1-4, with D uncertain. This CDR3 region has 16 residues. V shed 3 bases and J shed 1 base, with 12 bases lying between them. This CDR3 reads CASSLAAGRTNEKLFF. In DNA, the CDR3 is TGTGCCAGCAGTTTGGCTGCCGGTCGAACTAATGAAAAACTGTTTTTT.

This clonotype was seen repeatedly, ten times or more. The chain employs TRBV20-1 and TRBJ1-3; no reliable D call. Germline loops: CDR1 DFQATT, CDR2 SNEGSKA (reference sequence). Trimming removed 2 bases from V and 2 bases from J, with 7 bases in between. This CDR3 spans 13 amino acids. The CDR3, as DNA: TGCAGTGCTAGAACCGGTGCTGGAAACACCATATATTTT. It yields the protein CSARTGAGNTIYF.

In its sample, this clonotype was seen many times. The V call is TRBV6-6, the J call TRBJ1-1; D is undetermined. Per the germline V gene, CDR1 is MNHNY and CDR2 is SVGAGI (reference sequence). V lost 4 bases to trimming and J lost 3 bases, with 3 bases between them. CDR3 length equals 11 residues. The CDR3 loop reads CASSSYTEAFF. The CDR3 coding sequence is TGTGCCAGCAGTTCCTACACTGAAGCTTTCTTT.

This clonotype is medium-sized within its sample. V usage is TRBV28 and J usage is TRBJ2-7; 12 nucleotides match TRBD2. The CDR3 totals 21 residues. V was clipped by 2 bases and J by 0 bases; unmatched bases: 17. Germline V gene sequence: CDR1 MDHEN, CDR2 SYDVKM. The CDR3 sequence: CASSLGAGDMTSGGTSYEQYF. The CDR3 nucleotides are TGTGCCAGCAGTTTAGGCGCAGGGGATATGACTAGCGGGGGAACCTCCTACGAGCAGTACTTC.

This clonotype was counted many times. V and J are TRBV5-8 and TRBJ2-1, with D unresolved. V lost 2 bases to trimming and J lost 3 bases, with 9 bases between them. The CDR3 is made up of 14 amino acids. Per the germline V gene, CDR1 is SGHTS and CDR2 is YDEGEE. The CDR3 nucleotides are TGTGCCAGCAGCTTCAGAACCCACTACAATGAGCAGTTCTTC. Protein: CASSFRTHYNEQFF.

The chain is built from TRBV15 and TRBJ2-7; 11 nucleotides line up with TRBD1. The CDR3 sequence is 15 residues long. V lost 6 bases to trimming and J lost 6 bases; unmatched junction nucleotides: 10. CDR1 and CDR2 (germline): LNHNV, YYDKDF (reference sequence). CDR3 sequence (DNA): TGTGCCACCAGTCTGCCCGGACAGGGGGCTATCGAGCAGTACTTC. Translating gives CATSLPGQGAIEQYF.

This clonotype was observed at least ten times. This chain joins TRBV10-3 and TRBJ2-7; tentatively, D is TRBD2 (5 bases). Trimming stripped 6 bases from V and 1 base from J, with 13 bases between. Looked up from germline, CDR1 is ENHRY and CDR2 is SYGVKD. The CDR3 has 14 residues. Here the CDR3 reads CAIRAGSGSYEQYF. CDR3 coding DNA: TGTGCCATCAGGGCAGGCTCGGGGTCCTACGAGCAGTACTTC.

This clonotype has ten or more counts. DNA of the CDR3: TGTGCCAGCAGTTACTCCGCCAGAAATTCACCCCTCCACTTT. It codes for CASSYSARNSPLHF. V and J are TRBV6-2 or TRBV6-3 and TRBJ1-6, with unresolved D. In germline, CDR1 is MNHEY, CDR2 SVGEGT. The CDR3 consists of 14 residues. The V gene lost 0 bases and the J gene lost 7 bases, with 7 bases spanning the gap.

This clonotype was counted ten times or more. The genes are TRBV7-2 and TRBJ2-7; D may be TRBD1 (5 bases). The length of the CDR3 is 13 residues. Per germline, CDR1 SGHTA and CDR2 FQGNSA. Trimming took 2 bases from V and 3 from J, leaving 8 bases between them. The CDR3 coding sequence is TGTGCCAGCAGCTTACACAGGATCTACGAGCAGTACTTC. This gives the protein CASSLHRIYEQYF.

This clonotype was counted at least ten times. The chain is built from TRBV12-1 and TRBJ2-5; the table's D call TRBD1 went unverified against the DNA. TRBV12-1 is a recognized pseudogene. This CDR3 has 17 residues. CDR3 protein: CASRPSMVTDHQETQYF. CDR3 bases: TGTGCCAGCAGACCTTCCATGGTGACAGATCACCAAGAGACCCAGTACTTC.

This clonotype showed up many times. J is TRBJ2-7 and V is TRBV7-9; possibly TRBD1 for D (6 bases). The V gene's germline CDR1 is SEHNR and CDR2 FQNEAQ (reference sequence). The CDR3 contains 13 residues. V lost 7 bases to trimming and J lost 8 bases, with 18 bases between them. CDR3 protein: CASKPSEQGKQYF. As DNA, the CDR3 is TGTGCCAGCAAACCCAGCGAACAGGGAAAGCAGTACTTC.

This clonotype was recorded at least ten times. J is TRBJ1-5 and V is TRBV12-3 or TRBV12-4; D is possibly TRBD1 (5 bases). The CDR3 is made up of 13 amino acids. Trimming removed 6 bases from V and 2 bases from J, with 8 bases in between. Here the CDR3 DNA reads TGTGCCAGCAGAGGGGAAGGCAATCAGCCCCAGCATTTT. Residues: CASRGEGNQPQHF.

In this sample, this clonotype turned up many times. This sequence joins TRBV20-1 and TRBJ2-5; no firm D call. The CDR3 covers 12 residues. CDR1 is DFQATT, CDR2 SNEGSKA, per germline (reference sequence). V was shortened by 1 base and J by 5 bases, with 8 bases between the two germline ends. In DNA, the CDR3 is TGCAGTGCTAGAGGGTTCAAGGAGACCCAGTACTTC. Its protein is CSARGFKETQYF.

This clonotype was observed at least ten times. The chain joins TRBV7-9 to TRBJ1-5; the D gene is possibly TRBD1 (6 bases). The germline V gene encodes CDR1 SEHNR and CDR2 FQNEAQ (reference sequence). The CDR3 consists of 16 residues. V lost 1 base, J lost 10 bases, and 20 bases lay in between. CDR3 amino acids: CASSLDEADSGRPQHF. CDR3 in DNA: TGTGCCAGCAGCTTAGACGAGGCGGACAGTGGTCGACCCCAGCATTTT.

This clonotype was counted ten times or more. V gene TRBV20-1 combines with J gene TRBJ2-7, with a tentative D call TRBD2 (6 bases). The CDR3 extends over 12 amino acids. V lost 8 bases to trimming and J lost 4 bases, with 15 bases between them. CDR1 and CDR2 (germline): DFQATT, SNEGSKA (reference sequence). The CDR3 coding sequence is TGCAGTTCAGGGACTTATCTTTACGAGCAGTACTTC. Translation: CSSGTYLYEQYF.

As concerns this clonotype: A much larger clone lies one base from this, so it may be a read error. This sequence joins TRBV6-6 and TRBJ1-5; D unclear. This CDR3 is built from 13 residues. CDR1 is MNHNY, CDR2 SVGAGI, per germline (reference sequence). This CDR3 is CASTRVSNQPQNF. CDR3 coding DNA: TGTGCCAGCACGAGAGTTAGCAATCAGCCCCAGAATTTT.

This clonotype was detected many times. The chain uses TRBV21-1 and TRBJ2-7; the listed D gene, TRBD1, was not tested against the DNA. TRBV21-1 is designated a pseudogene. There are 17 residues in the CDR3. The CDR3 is CASSKGNRDRKPYEQYF. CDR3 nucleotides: TGTGCCAGCAGCAAAGGGAACCGGGACAGAAAACCCTACGAGCAGTACTTC.

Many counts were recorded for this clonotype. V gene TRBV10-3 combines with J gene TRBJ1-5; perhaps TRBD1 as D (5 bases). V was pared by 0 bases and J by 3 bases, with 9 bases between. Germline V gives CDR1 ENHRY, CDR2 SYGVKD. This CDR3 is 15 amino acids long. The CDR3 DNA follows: TGTGCCATCAGTGAGTCGAGGGGCTCCAATCAGCCCCAGCATTTT. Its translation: CAISESRGSNQPQHF.

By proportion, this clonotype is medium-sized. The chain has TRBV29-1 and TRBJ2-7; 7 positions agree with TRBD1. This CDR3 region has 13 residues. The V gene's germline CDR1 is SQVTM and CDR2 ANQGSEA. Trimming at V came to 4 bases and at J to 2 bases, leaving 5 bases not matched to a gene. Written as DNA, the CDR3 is TGCAGCGTTGCCCGGGACAGACCCTACGAGCAGTACTTC. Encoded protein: CSVARDRPYEQYF.

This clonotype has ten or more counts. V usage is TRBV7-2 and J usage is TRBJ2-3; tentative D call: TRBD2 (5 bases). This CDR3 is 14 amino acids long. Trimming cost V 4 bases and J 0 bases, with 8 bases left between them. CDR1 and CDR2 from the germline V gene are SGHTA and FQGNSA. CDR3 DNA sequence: TGTGCCAGCAGCTCGGGGTATAGCACAGATACGCAGTATTTT. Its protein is CASSSGYSTDTQYF.